This T cell receptor beta chain stems from a study of Ad26.COV2.S vaccination and SARS-CoV-2 variants. General study points: People given the vaccine had a wider spike-specific TCR breadth than placebo recipients did.

Using immunoSEQ multiplex PCR, the repertoire was profiled, and TCRdb retains in-frame clones only, with some absent. Of about 350,000 clones in the sample, around 84% are singletons; the top ten hold 2.5% to 3.5%. The trim removed 0 bases at V and 7 bases at J, leaving 5 bases unmatched. CDR1 is SGHRS, CDR2 YFSETQ, per germline. This CDR3 comprises 16 residues. Noted treatment: about 20 received Ad26.COV2.S at low or high dose, single or two shots; about five received placebo; per-sample allocation not given. Day 63 following the first vaccine or placebo injection was when the samples were taken. This Boston cohort included adults aged 18-55 years. Immunization relied on an Ad26 vector, which expressed Wuhan-strain SARS-CoV-2 spike. A note on this clone: Its antigen is unidentified.

The V gene is TRBV5-1, the J gene TRBJ2-1; TRBD2 matches at 12 bases. This specimen consisted of peripheral blood, obtained in a trial of Ad26.COV2.S vaccine versus placebo. This clonotype was obtained from a person between 18 and 65 years old who received the Ad26.COV2.S COVID-19 vaccine or a placebo. CDR3 DNA: TGCGCCAGCAGCTTGGATCTAGCGGGGGGGCTGAATGAGCAGTTCTTC. Translation: CASSLDLAGGLNEQFF.